What follows are 3 T cell receptor beta chains derived from one specimen sequenced in a study of blood T cell repertoires in COVID-19. TCRdb's table, derived via immunoSEQ multiplex PCR, lists solely in-frame clones and lacks some. This sample has roughly 350,000 clones; 87% occur once, and the top ten carry roughly 10%. The sequenced sample consisted of peripheral blood. These receptors were collected from a woman younger than 45 with COVID-19, enrolled during active disease.

This chain connects TRBV5-1 to TRBJ2-2; 8 positions agree with TRBD1. Trimming at V came to 1 base and at J to 5 bases, leaving 7 bases not matched to a gene. This CDR3 region has 16 residues. Germline CDR1 SGHRS, CDR2 YFSETQ. The CDR3 protein is CASSLQGARGTGELFF. In DNA form, the CDR3 reads TGCGCCAGCAGCTTGCAGGGGGCCAGGGGGACCGGGGAGCTGTTTTTT.

The table lists this clone with a count of one. The chain carries TRBV7-2 and TRBJ2-7, with TRBD1 matching over 9 bases. From germline, CDR1 is SGHTA and CDR2 FQGNSA. The V segment lost 4 bases and the J segment 3 bases; nucleotides outside the gene matches: 19. The CDR3 loop spans 19 amino acids. The CDR3 loop reads CASSYNPGQGFGWVYEQYF. For the CDR3, the DNA is TGTGCCAGCAGCTATAATCCGGGACAGGGTTTTGGGTGGGTCTACGAGCAGTACTTC. The full variable domain, rest sourced from reference TRBV7-2 and TRBJ2-7, is GAGVSQSPSNKVTEKGKDVELRCDPISGHTALYWYRQSLGQGLEFLIYFQGNSAPDKSGLPSDRFSAERTGGSVSTLTIQRTQQEDSAVYLCASSYNPGQGFGWVYEQYFGPGTRLTVT.

This chain uses TRBV19 with TRBJ1-1; D uncertain. V gave up 6 bases and J gave up 1 base, with 12 bases separating them. CDR1 and CDR2 (germline): LNHDA, SQIVND (reference sequence). CDR3 size: 14 residues. CDR3 sequence: CASRILTENTEAFF. The CDR3 region has the DNA TGTGCCAGTAGGATATTAACAGAGAACACTGAAGCTTTCTTT.